This T cell receptor (beta chain) was observed in a study of OX40 agonist ivuxolimab in advanced cancers. Findings of the study overall: CD4+ and CD8+ blood T cells expanded clonally by week 6 at 0.1 to 3.0 mg/kg.

Of note for this clone: What it binds is not known.

The CDR3 spans 14 residues. Trimming took 2 bases from V and 6 from J, leaving 13 bases between them. The germline gives CDR1 KGHSH, CDR2 LQKENI. This table comes from immunoSEQ multiplex PCR, and its TCRdb copy is limited to in-frame clones, with some not included. Of fewer than 80,000 clones detected, 70% to 90% appear once; the ten largest clones hold around 4.1%. The clonotype comes from an adult with an advanced solid tumor such as melanoma, head and neck, liver or kidney cancer. The sample here was CD4+ or CD8+ T cells sorted from blood, taken in a trial of the OX40 agonist ivuxolimab. The rearrangement uses TRBV18 and TRBJ1-2, with D possibly matching TRBD1 (5 bases). The CDR3 DNA reads as TGTGCCAGCTCACCAAGTGGCCCCAGGGATGGCTACACCTTC. Amino acids: CASSPSGPRDGYTF.